Given below is one T cell receptor (beta chain) in context. Its matching antigen is unknown. No DNA is shown, since the ends of the CDR3 on it are uncertain; the CDR3 is the one TCRdb lists. The sample is drawn from a study of neurological immune-mediated disorders. Study-wide findings and caveats: HTLV-1-associated myelopathy had the most TCR clonal expansion, while multiple sclerosis had the least, a level that fell below healthy controls.

Germline values: CDR1 SGHTA, CDR2 FQGTGA. The CDR3 is 21 residues long, counting both termini. As for the cDNA, it was generated by 5'RACE with 10-nucleotide random UMIs. In every sequencing run, more than 170 million TCR-beta sequences were generated from 15-18 subjects. TCRdb passed the 5' RACE reads through MiXCR, listing each CDR3 protein once. The sample records more than 35,000 distinct CDR3 sequences, about 9.3% being singletons. This chain joins TRBV7-3 and TRBJ1-2. The sequence was obtained from a woman in her 30s with HTLV-1-associated myelopathy (HAM/TSP). Sequencing used PBMCs. The CDR3 sequence: CASSFYICSAEREHGSYGYTF.